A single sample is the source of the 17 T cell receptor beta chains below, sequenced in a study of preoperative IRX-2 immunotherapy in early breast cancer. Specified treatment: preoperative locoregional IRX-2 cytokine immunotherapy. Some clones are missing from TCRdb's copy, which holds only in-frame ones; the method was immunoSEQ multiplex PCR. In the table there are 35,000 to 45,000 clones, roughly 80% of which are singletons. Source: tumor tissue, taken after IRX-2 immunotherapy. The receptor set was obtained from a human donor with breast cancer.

CDR3 loop: CASSFDSPTGELFF. Written as DNA, the CDR3 is TGCGCCAGCAGCTTCGACTCCCCCACCGGGGAGCTGTTTTTT. V gene TRBV5-1 combines with J gene TRBJ2-2; D remains ambiguous. Germline V CDR1 and CDR2: SGHRS, YFSETQ. V lost 2 bases and J lost 4, with 9 bases in between. This CDR3 has 14 amino acids.

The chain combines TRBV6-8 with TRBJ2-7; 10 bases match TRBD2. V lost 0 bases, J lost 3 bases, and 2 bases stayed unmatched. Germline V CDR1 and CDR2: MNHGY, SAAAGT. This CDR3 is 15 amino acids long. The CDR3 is CASSYSLAGVYEQYF. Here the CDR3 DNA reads TGTGCCAGCAGTTACTCTCTAGCGGGAGTCTACGAGCAGTACTTC.

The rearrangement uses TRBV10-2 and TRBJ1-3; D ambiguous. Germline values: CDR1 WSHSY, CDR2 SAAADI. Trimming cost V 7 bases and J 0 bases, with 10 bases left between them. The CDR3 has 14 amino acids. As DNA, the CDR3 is TGCGCCAGCAAAGGCACGGACTCTGGAAACACCATATATTTT. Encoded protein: CASKGTDSGNTIYF.

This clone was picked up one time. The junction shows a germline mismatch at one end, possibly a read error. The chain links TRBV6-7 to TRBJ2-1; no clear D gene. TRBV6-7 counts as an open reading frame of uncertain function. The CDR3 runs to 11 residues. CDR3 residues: CASQSSNEQFF. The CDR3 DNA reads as TGTGCCAGCCAGTCCTCCAATGAGCAGTTCTTC.

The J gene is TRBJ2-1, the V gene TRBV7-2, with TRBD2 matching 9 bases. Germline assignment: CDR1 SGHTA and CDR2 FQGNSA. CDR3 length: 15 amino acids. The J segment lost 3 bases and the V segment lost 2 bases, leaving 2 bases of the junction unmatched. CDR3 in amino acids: CASSLSLAGYNEQFF. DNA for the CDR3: TGTGCCAGCAGCTTATCACTAGCGGGCTACAATGAGCAGTTCTTC.

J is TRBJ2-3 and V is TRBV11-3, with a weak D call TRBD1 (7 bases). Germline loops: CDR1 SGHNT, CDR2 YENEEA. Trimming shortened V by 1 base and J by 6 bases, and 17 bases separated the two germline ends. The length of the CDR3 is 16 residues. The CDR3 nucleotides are TGTGCCAGCAGCTTAGGACAGGGACTTCTATCCGATACGCAGTATTTT. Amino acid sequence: CASSLGQGLLSDTQYF. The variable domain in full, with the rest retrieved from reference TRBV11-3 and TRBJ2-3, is EAGVVQSPRYKIIEKKQPVAFWCNPISGHNTLYWYLQNLGQGPELLIRYENEEAVDDSQLPKDRFSAERLKGVDSTLKIQPAELGDSAVYLCASSLGQGLLSDTQYFGPGTRLTVL.

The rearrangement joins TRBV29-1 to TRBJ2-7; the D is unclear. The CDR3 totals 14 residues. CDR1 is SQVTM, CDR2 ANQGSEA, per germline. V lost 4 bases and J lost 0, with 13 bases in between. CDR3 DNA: TGCAGCGTTGTCTTGCGCCTTAGCTCCTACGAGCAGTACTTC. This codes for CSVVLRLSSYEQYF.

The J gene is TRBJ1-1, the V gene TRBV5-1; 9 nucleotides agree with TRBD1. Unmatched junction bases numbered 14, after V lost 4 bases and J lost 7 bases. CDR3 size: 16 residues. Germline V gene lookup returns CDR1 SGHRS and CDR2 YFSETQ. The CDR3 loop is CASSRGTGIDISEAFF. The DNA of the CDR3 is TGCGCCAGCAGCCGCGGGACAGGGATCGATATCAGTGAAGCTTTCTTT.

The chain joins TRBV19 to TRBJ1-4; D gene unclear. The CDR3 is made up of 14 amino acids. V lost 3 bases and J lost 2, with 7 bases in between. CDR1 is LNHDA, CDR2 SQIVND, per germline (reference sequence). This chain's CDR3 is CASSMSGTNEKLFF. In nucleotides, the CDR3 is TGTGCCAGTAGTATGAGTGGGACTAATGAAAAACTGTTTTTT.

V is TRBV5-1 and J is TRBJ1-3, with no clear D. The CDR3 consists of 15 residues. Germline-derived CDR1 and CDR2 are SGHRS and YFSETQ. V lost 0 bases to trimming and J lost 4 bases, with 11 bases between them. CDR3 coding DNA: TGCGCCAGCAGCTTGGCTCCGGTGGGGGGAAACACCATATATTTT. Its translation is CASSLAPVGGNTIYF. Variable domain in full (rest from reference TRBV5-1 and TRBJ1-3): KAGVTQTPRYLIKTRGQQVTLSCSPISGHRSVSWYQQTPGQGLQFLFEYFSETQRNKGNFPGRFSGRQFSNSRSEMNVSTLELGDSALYLCASSLAPVGGNTIYFGEGSWLTVV.

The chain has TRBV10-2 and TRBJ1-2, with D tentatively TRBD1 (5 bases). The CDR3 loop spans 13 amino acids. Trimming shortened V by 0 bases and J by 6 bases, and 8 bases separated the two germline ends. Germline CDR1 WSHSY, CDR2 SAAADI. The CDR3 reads CASSESRGNGYTF. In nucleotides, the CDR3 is TGCGCCAGCAGTGAGTCTAGGGGTAATGGCTACACCTTC.

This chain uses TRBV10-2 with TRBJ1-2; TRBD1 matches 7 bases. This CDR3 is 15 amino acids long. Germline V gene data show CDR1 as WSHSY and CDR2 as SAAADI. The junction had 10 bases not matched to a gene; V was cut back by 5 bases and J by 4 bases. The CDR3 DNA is TGCGCCAGCAGTACAGGGGCCGAGGTTGGCTATGGCTACACCTTC. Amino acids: CASSTGAEVGYGYTF.

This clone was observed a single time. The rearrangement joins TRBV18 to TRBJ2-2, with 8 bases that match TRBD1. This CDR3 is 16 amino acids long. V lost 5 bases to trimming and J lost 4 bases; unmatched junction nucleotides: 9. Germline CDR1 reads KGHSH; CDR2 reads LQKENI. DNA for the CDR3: TGTGCCAGCTCATCTGCGGGACAGGCCAGCACCGGGGAGCTGTTTTTT. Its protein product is CASSSAGQASTGELFF.

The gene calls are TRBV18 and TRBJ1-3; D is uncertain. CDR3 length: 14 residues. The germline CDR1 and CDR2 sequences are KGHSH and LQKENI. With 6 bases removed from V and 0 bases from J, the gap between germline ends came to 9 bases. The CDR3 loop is CASSDGSSGNTIYF. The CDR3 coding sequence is TGTGCCAGCTCGGACGGCAGCTCTGGAAACACCATATATTTT. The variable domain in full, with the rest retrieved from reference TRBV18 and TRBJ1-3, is NAGVMQNPRHLVRRRGQEARLRCSPMKGHSHVYWYRQLPEEGLKFMVYLQKENIIDESGMPKERFSAEFPKEGPSILRIQQVVRGDSAAYFCASSDGSSGNTIYFGEGSWLTVV.

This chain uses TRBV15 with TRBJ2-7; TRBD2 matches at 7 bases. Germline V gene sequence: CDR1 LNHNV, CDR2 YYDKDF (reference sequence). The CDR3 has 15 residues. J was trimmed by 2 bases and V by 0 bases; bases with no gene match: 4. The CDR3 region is CATSREAGVTYEQYF. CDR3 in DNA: TGTGCCACCAGCAGAGAGGCGGGGGTTACCTACGAGCAGTACTTC.

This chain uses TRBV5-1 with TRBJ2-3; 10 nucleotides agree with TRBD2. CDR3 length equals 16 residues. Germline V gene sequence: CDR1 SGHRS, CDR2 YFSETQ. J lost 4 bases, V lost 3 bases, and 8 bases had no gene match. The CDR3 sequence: CASSSAGTSVPDTQYF. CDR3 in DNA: TGCGCCAGCAGCTCCGCCGGGACTAGCGTTCCAGATACGCAGTATTTT.

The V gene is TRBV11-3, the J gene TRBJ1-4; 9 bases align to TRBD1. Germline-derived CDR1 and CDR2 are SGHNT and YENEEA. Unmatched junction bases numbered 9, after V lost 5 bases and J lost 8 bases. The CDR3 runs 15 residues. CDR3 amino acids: CASSPGQGRGEKLFF. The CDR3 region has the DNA TGTGCCAGCAGCCCCGGACAGGGGCGGGGGGAAAAACTGTTTTTT.